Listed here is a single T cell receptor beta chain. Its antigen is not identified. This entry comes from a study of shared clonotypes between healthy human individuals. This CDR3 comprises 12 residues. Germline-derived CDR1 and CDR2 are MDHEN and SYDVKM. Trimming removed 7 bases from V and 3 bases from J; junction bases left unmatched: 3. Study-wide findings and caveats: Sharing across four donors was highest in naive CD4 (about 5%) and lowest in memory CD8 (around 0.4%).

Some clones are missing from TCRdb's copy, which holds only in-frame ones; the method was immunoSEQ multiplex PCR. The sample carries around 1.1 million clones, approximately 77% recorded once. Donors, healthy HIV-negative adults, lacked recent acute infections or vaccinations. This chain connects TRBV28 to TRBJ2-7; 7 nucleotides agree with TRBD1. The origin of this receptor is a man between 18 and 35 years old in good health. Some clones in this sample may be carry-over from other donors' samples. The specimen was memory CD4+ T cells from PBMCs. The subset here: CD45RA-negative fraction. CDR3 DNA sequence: TGTGCCAGCAAGGCAGGGGGCTACGAGCAGTACTTC. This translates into CASKAGGYEQYF.